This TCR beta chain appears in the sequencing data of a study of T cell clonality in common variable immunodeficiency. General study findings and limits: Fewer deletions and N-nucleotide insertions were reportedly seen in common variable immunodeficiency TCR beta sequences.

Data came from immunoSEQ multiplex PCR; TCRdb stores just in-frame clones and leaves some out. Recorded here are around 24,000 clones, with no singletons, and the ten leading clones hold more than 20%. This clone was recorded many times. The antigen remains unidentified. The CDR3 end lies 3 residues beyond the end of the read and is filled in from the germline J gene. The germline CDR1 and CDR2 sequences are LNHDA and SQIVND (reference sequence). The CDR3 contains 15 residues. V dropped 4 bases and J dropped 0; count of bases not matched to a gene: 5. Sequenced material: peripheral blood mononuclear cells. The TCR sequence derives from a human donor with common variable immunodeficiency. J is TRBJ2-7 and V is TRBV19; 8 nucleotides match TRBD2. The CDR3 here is CASSTGGDPSYEQYF. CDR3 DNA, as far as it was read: TGTGCCAGTAGTACGGGGGGGGACCCCTCCTACGAG.